The 23 T cell receptor beta chains below were found in one sample sequenced in a study of control samples from healthy donors and cancer patients. Clones were sequenced by immunoSEQ multiplex PCR, and TCRdb holds only the in-frame ones, with some missing. The sample lists 110,000 or so clones; 83% were seen once. The specimen sequenced was blood. These receptors all come from a woman aged 45-65 years in good health.

Worth noting for this clone: A much larger clonotype is one base distant, so this may be a read error. The V and J genes are TRBV7-9 and TRBJ1-3, with D possibly being TRBD1 (6 bases). The CDR3 runs 13 residues. Trimming took 6 bases from V and 0 from J, leaving 6 bases between them. The germline V gene has CDR1 SEHNR and CDR2 FQNEAQ (reference sequence). CDR3: CASRDSSGNTIYF. CDR3 DNA sequence: TGTGCCAGCAGGGACAGCTCTGGAAACACCATATATTTT.

This sequence joins TRBV14 and TRBJ2-2, with a tentative D call TRBD1 (5 bases). The CDR3 covers 17 residues. Germline values: CDR1 SGHDN, CDR2 FVKESK. Between the trimmed V and J ends, which lost 1 base and 5 bases, there was a span of 17 bases. CDR3 coding DNA: TGTGCCAGCAGCCAAGTTAGATTGAGTAGGGGAACCGGGGAGCTGTTTTTT. Translated, it gives CASSQVRLSRGTGELFF.

This chain connects TRBV7-2 to TRBJ2-1; 15 bases are shared with TRBD2. CDR3 size: 16 residues. The germline V gene has CDR1 SGHTA and CDR2 FQGNSA. Trimming at V came to 5 bases and at J to 4 bases, leaving 3 bases not matched to a gene. The CDR3 region is CASSRTSGGVYNEQFF. CDR3 nucleotide sequence: TGTGCCAGCAGCAGGACTAGCGGGGGGGTATACAATGAGCAGTTCTTC.

The V gene is TRBV5-6, the J gene TRBJ2-7; 8 nucleotides match TRBD1. The CDR3 contains 15 residues. Germline V lookup: CDR1 SGHDT, CDR2 YYEEEE. Trimming removed 0 bases from V and 3 bases from J; junction bases left unmatched: 5. CDR3 region: CASSLAGQGYYEQYF. In DNA, the CDR3 is TGTGCCAGCAGCTTGGCCGGACAGGGATACTACGAGCAGTACTTC. Full variable domain (remainder filled in from reference TRBV5-6 and TRBJ2-7): DAGVTQSPTHLIKTRGQQVTLRCSPKSGHDTVSWYQQALGQGPQFIFQYYEEEERQRGNFPDRFSGHQFPNYSSELNVNALLLGDSALYLCASSLAGQGYYEQYFGPGTRLTVT.

V is TRBV18 and J is TRBJ1-1; D call uncertain. This CDR3 comprises 16 residues. Germline V lookup: CDR1 KGHSH, CDR2 LQKENI. Trimming left V 6 bases short and J 1 base short, with 18 bases between. The chain's CDR3 is CASSITALSANTEAFF. The CDR3 nucleotides read TGTGCCAGCTCGATTACAGCTTTGAGTGCGAACACTGAAGCTTTCTTT.

The J gene is TRBJ2-7, the V gene TRBV10-3; D is ambiguous. The CDR3 has 12 residues. Trimming took off 2 bases at V and 5 bases at J, with 7 bases between the two ends. CDR1 is ENHRY and CDR2 is SYGVKD in the germline V gene. The CDR3 DNA sequence: TGTGCCATCAGTGAGGGGGTAAACGAGCAGTACTTC. Translated: CAISEGVNEQYF.

J is TRBJ2-5 and V is TRBV14; no definite D call. The CDR3 is 14 amino acids. The V gene lost 0 bases and the J gene lost 5 bases, with 10 bases spanning the gap. The germline V gene has CDR1 SGHDN and CDR2 FVKESK. CDR3 sequence reads: CASSQEVYGETQYF. CDR3 nucleotides: TGTGCCAGCAGCCAAGAAGTCTACGGGGAGACCCAGTACTTC.

This sequence joins TRBV5-5 and TRBJ1-5; 9 nucleotides match TRBD1. Trimming at V came to 0 bases and at J to 4 bases, leaving 8 bases not matched to a gene. The germline V gene encodes CDR1 SGHKS and CDR2 YYEKEE (reference sequence). The CDR3 covers 17 residues. The CDR3 nucleotides are TGTGCCAGCAGCTTGGCCCCCCCCGGGACAGGGAATCAGCCCCAGCATTTT. It specifies CASSLAPPGTGNQPQHF.

The chain carries TRBV5-1 and TRBJ1-1; TRBD1 matches 7 bases. Trimming at V came to 5 bases and at J to 7 bases, leaving 8 bases not matched to a gene. Germline V gene data show CDR1 as SGHRS and CDR2 as YFSETQ. The CDR3 loop spans 13 amino acids. The CDR3: CASRLTGTDEAFF. The CDR3 DNA sequence: TGCGCCAGCAGGTTAACCGGGACAGATGAAGCTTTCTTT.

A few counts support this clone. V and J are TRBV6-6 and TRBJ2-5, with TRBD2 matching 9 bases. Germline V gene data show CDR1 as MNHNY and CDR2 as SVGAGI (reference sequence). With V trimmed by 6 bases and J by 5 bases, 7 bases remained unmatched. There are 14 residues in the CDR3. DNA of the CDR3: TGTGCCAGCAGACGAGCGGGAGGAGGGGAGACCCAGTACTTC. This translates into CASRRAGGGETQYF.

This clone was seen only once. The rearrangement joins TRBV4-1 to TRBJ1-1, with unresolved D. The CDR3 covers 15 residues. V lost 0 bases and J lost 5, with 13 bases in between. Germline CDR1 and CDR2: MGHRA and YSYEKL. In DNA form, the CDR3 reads TGCGCCAGCAGCCAAGATCCTTTACCGAGGACTGAAGCTTTCTTT. Translation gives CASSQDPLPRTEAFF.

This clone has only one observation. This CDR3 reads CASRGTAYEQYF. In DNA form, the CDR3 reads TGTGCCAGCAGGGGGACCGCCTACGAGCAGTACTTC. This chain links TRBV28 with TRBJ2-7; D is perhaps TRBD1 or TRBD2 (5 bases each). The CDR3 consists of 12 residues. Trimming removed 6 bases from V and 2 bases from J, with 8 bases in between. Per germline, CDR1 MDHEN and CDR2 SYDVKM.

The rearrangement joins TRBV19 to TRBJ1-1; D unclear. CDR1 is LNHDA and CDR2 is SQIVND in the germline V gene (reference sequence). The CDR3 sequence is 16 residues long. The ends were cut back, 7 bases at V and 1 base at J, with 19 bases in the middle. This chain's CDR3 is CASIPEKSGGNTEAFF. Written as DNA, the CDR3 is TGTGCCAGTATCCCTGAGAAGTCAGGAGGGAACACTGAAGCTTTCTTT.

This chain links TRBV5-1 with TRBJ1-1; D unclear. CDR3 size: 15 residues. Germline V lookup: CDR1 SGHRS, CDR2 YFSETQ. V gave up 0 bases and J gave up 0 bases, with 9 bases separating them. CDR3 sequence (DNA): TGCGCCAGCAGCTTGGGAACCAGACTGAACACTGAAGCTTTCTTT. Its translation: CASSLGTRLNTEAFF.

The rearrangement uses TRBV9 and TRBJ1-3; D is unresolved. CDR1 SGDLS and CDR2 YYNGEE come from the germline V gene. The CDR3 sequence is 14 residues long. V lost 4 bases and J 4 bases, leaving 12 bases between the germline ends. Written as DNA, the CDR3 is TGTGCCAGCAGCTTTGGGATATCAGGAAACACCATATATTTT. This encodes CASSFGISGNTIYF.

V is TRBV3-1 (or the pseudogene TRBV3-2) and J is TRBJ1-6, with 7 nucleotides matching TRBD1. CDR1 LGHDT and CDR2 YNNKEL come from the germline V gene (reference sequence). After removal of 4 bases from V and 8 bases from J, the junction contained 2 bases not matched to a gene. The CDR3 is 13 residues long. CDR3 sequence reads: CASSRDRDSPLHF. CDR3 DNA: TGTGCCAGCAGCCGGGACAGAGATTCACCCCTCCACTTT.

The rearrangement links TRBV5-1 to TRBJ1-1; a possible D gene is TRBD1 (5 bases). Trimming cost V 5 bases and J 4 bases, with 18 bases left between them. Germline values: CDR1 SGHRS, CDR2 YFSETQ. This CDR3 region has 15 residues. The CDR3 DNA is TGCGCCAGCAGGGATCCTCAGGGATTAGGCACTGAAGCTTTCTTT. This codes for CASRDPQGLGTEAFF.

The chain couples TRBV12-3 or TRBV12-4 to TRBJ1-1; D uncertain. This CDR3 has 13 amino acids. Trimming took 0 bases from V and 1 from J, leaving 3 bases between them. The CDR3 reads CASSLAGNTEAFF. The CDR3 DNA is TGTGCCAGCAGTTTAGCTGGGAACACTGAAGCTTTCTTT.

This clone was counted a few times. The chain combines TRBV4-1 with TRBJ2-7; 12 bases are shared with TRBD2. J gave up 0 bases and V 0 bases, and 9 bases lay outside the gene matches. The CDR3 consists of 19 residues. Germline V lookup: CDR1 MGHRA, CDR2 YSYEKL. In DNA form, the CDR3 reads TGCGCCAGCAGCCAAGAATTTGGGTCGACTAGCGGGAGCTCCTACGAGCAGTACTTC. This encodes CASSQEFGSTSGSSYEQYF.

The genes are TRBV11-2 and TRBJ1-2; D unresolved. From germline, CDR1 is SGHAT and CDR2 FQNNGV. The CDR3 has 15 amino acids. V was pared by 0 bases and J by 0 bases, with 8 bases between. This CDR3 is CASSLDLATNYGYTF. Written as DNA, the CDR3 is TGTGCCAGCAGCTTAGATCTAGCCACTAACTATGGCTACACCTTC.

In this sample, this clone turned up once. V gene TRBV9 combines with J gene TRBJ2-1; a possible D gene is TRBD2 (5 bases). V dropped 0 bases and J dropped 5 bases, with 18 bases sitting between them. The CDR3 loop spans 17 amino acids. Germline V CDR1 and CDR2: SGDLS, YYNGEE. This CDR3 is CASSVAQRQGGNNEQFF. The CDR3 DNA follows: TGTGCCAGCAGCGTAGCCCAGCGGCAAGGTGGTAACAATGAGCAGTTCTTC. The complete variable domain, with remaining parts taken from reference TRBV9 and TRBJ2-1, reads DSGVTQTPKHLITATGQRVTLRCSPRSGDLSVYWYQQSLDQGLQFLIQYYNGEERAKGNILERFSAQQFPDLHSELNLSSLELGDSALYFCASSVAQRQGGNNEQFFGPGTRLTVL.

This chain connects TRBV14 to TRBJ2-2; the match to TRBD1 covers 7 bases. From germline, CDR1 is SGHDN and CDR2 FVKESK. The CDR3 is 16 amino acids. After removal of 4 bases from V and 5 bases from J, the junction contained 10 bases not matched to a gene. CDR3 loop: CASSPILVQGTGELFF. Here the CDR3 DNA reads TGTGCCAGCAGCCCGATCTTGGTACAGGGGACCGGGGAGCTGTTTTTT.

Remarks on this clone: The sample holds other DNA sequences that translate to the same CDR3. V is TRBV7-2 and J is TRBJ1-1; D is ambiguous. The V gene lost 2 bases and the J gene lost 2 bases, with 6 bases spanning the gap. CDR3 size: 13 residues. CDR1 SGHTA and CDR2 FQGNSA come from the germline V gene. DNA for the CDR3: TGTGCCAGCAGCTTATCAGGCAACACTGAAGCTTTCTTT. Amino acid sequence: CASSLSGNTEAFF.